The clone carrying this T cell receptor beta chain was seen a few times. A J-beta primer mix and a sample-barcoded 5' primer were used in a second PCR of about 7 to 12 cycles. TCRdb analysed the 5' RACE reads with MiXCR anew, one entry per CDR3 protein. This sample carries about 1.6 million distinct CDR3 sequences, approximately 32% of them seen once, and the ten largest clones take around 11%. The data stem from a study of blood T cells in healthy people across ages. Germline CDR1 and CDR2: DFQATT and SNEGSKA (reference sequence). Deletions cut 3 bases from V and 5 bases from J, with 19 bases between. The CDR3 has 15 residues.

The clonotype was recovered from a woman in her twenties or thirties in good health. Specimen: blood. The chain is built from TRBV20-1 and TRBJ1-1, with D tentatively TRBD1 (5 bases). This chain's CDR3 is CSARAPGMGGTEAFF. The CDR3 DNA reads as TGCAGTGCTAGGGCCCCAGGTATGGGGGGAACTGAAGCTTTCTTT.